Presented here are 9 T cell receptor beta chains from one specimen sequenced in a study of human T cells and chemical hapten exposure. Stated time point: pre-sensitization, week 0. Treatment reported: therapeutic diphenylcyclopropenone sensitization with weekly scalp DPC. TCRdb independently ran MiXCR on the RACE reads; one entry per CDR3 protein. The sample has some 200,000 distinct CDR3 sequences; almost 30% are singletons. The sample was whole blood, taken in connection with sensitization to the hapten diphenylcyclopropenone (DPC). The receptors here all came from a young woman with alopecia areata. Some clones in this sample may be carry-over from other donors' samples.

V gene TRBV2 combines with J gene TRBJ1-1; TRBD1 might be the D (5 bases). This CDR3 has 16 residues. The germline CDR1 and CDR2 sequences are SNHLY and FYNNEI. Deletions cut 6 bases from V and 7 bases from J, with 24 bases between. The CDR3 loop is CASSEIPGTTRNEAFF. CDR3 nucleotides: TGTGCCAGCAGCGAAATTCCGGGGACGACCCGTAATGAAGCTTTCTTT. Drawing the rest from reference TRBV2 and TRBJ1-1, the complete variable domain is EPEVTQTPSHQVTQMGQEVILRCVPISNHLYFYWYRQILGQKVEFLVSFYNNEISEKSEIFDDQFSVERPDGSNFTLKIRSTKLEDSAMYFCASSEIPGTTRNEAFFGQGTRLTVV.

V and J are TRBV2 and TRBJ2-5, with 9 bases that match TRBD2. V was pared by 1 base and J by 3 bases, with 9 bases of the junction left unmatched. Germline V gives CDR1 SNHLY, CDR2 FYNNEI. This CDR3 region has 17 residues. The CDR3 loop is CASSEVGLAGSKETQYF. CDR3 sequence (DNA): TGTGCCAGCAGTGAAGTTGGCCTAGCGGGAAGTAAAGAGACCCAGTACTTC.

This clonotype was counted a few times. The rearrangement joins TRBV29-1 to TRBJ1-1; weak D call: TRBD1 (6 bases). The CDR3 has 14 residues. Germline V gene data show CDR1 as SQVTM and CDR2 as ANQGSEA. The germline V and J ends were trimmed by 5 bases and 3 bases, with 16 bases remaining between them. CDR3 protein: CSVRVQGRDTEAFF. CDR3 bases: TGCAGCGTTCGTGTACAGGGCCGGGACACTGAAGCTTTCTTT.

The chain carries TRBV28 and TRBJ2-7; 7 nucleotides line up with TRBD1. This CDR3 spans 15 amino acids. The V gene's germline CDR1 is MDHEN and CDR2 SYDVKM. Losses at the gene ends were 5 bases for V and 5 bases for J; bases not matched to a gene: 12. The DNA of the CDR3 is TGTGCCAGCAGTGAGATAACACAGGGGCGGGACGAGCAGTACTTC. Amino acids: CASSEITQGRDEQYF.

This clonotype came up a few times. The chain is built from TRBV20-1 and TRBJ2-3, with D perhaps matching TRBD2 (5 bases). From germline, CDR1 is DFQATT and CDR2 SNEGSKA (reference sequence). The CDR3 extends over 13 amino acids. Deletions cut 3 bases from V and 8 bases from J, with 15 bases between. The CDR3 region has the DNA TGCAGTGCTAGTATACTAGGAGAGGGTACGCAGTATTTT. Encoded protein: CSASILGEGTQYF.

This rearrangement joins TRBV28 to TRBJ2-1; no clear D gene. Germline V lookup: CDR1 MDHEN, CDR2 SYDVKM. This CDR3 has 15 amino acids. Trimming stripped 5 bases from V and 0 bases from J, with 11 bases between. This chain's CDR3 is CASSPLDSSYNEQFF. CDR3 in DNA: TGTGCCAGCAGTCCCCTAGACTCCTCCTACAATGAGCAGTTCTTC.

The table lists this clonotype with a few counts. This chain uses TRBV3-1 with TRBJ2-1, with a possible D match to TRBD1 (6 bases). The CDR3 is 15 amino acids. The germline CDR1 and CDR2 sequences are LGHDT and YNNKEL (reference sequence). V was trimmed by 0 bases and J by 7 bases, leaving 13 bases between them. The CDR3 region has the DNA TGTGCCAGCAGCCAAGACGGACAGCCGTTAAATGAGCAGTTCTTC. It yields the protein CASSQDGQPLNEQFF.

In its sample, this clonotype was seen a few times. The chain links TRBV6-2 or TRBV6-3 to TRBJ2-2; no clear D. The CDR3 covers 14 residues. Germline values: CDR1 MNHEY, CDR2 SVGEGT. V lost 5 bases to trimming and J lost 2 bases, with 9 bases between them. CDR3 in DNA: TGTGCCAGCAGTCGCAACATAAACACCGGGGAGCTGTTTTTT. Protein: CASSRNINTGELFF.

The chain combines TRBV28 with TRBJ2-7, with D perhaps matching TRBD1 or TRBD2 (6 bases each). This CDR3 comprises 14 residues. V dropped 3 bases and J dropped 4 bases, with 13 bases sitting between them. CDR1 and CDR2 (germline): MDHEN, SYDVKM. The CDR3 region is CASSLKGGGYEQYF. CDR3 DNA: TGTGCCAGCAGTTTGAAGGGGGGTGGGTACGAGCAGTACTTC.